This TCR beta chain was sequenced during a study of T cell changes during pregnancy in multiple sclerosis. The germline V gene has CDR1 SEHNR and CDR2 FQNEAQ (reference sequence). The CDR3 extends over 13 amino acids. Losses at the gene ends were 6 bases for V and 3 bases for J; bases not matched to a gene: 4. The repertoire was sequenced with immunoSEQ multiplex PCR; TCRdb's copy has only in-frame clones and lacks some. This table has some 17,000 clones, almost 85% appearing once. The sequence came from a female donor in good health, enrolled as a control in a pregnancy study. The chain links TRBV7-9 to TRBJ2-7, with 8 bases matching TRBD2. The sequencing here drew on CD8+ T cells from peripheral blood mononuclear cells, taken in the third trimester of pregnancy. The CDR3 loop reads CASRAGGDYEQYF. CDR3 bases: TGTGCCAGCAGGGCGGGGGGTGACTACGAGCAGTACTTC.